This is a list of T cell receptor beta chains from one sample in a study of early T cells in non-severe SARS-CoV-2 infection. TCRdb ran MiXCR on the 5' RACE reads and lists one entry per CDR3 protein. The sample lists under 65,000 distinct CDR3 sequences; approximately 13% were seen once. Specimen: whole blood, collected at baseline. The receptors here all came from an adult who was a healthcare worker with PCR-confirmed SARS-CoV-2 infection or an uninfected control (not recorded which). The CDR3 runs from the conserved cysteine through the conserved F or W. The D gene is left open where the match is weak. Clone sizes are given selectively: once, few, many, or a class where the clone is expanded.

TRBJ1-1	TRBV11-3	-	TRBD1	TGTGCCAGCAGCCTCTCCTTTAAGACAGGGAGGAACACTGAAGCTTTCTTT	CASSLSFKTGRNTEAFF
TRBJ1-2	TRBV20-1	-	TRBD1	TGCAGTGCTCCCCGGGACAGGGTGGTAGGCGGCTACACCTTC	CSAPRDRVVGGYTF
TRBJ2-7	TRBV9	-	TRBD1	TGTGCCAGCAGCGAGGGGGACAGGGACGAGCAGTACTTC	CASSEGDRDEQYF
TRBJ2-7	TRBV6-1	many	TRBD1	TGTGCCAGCAGTGAAGCATCCGGACAGGTCGACTACGAGCAGTACTTC	CASSEASGQVDYEQYF
TRBJ1-1	TRBV10-2	few	-	TGCGCCAGCAGTGAAATCCCCCTTTTGACAGGTTTCACTGAAGCTTTCTTT	CASSEIPLLTGFTEAFF
TRBJ2-7	TRBV19	many	TRBD1	TGTGCCAGTAGCTGGGGGACAGGGGAGCAGTACTTC	CASSWGTGEQYF
TRBJ1-5	TRBV28	-	-	TGTGCCAGCAGCATTACACTCGGCAATCAGCCCCAGCATTTT	CASSITLGNQPQHF
TRBJ1-5	TRBV19	few	-	TGTGCCAGTAGTATTAACGGGAATCAGCCCCAGCATTTT	CASSINGNQPQHF
TRBJ1-2	TRBV6-6	many	TRBD1	TGTGCCAGCAGTCAAGCGACAGGGAGAGACTATGGCTACACCTTC	CASSQATGRDYGYTF
TRBJ2-5	TRBV29-1	-	TRBD1	TGCAGCGGGAGAGAAGGGGGCGTTGATGAGACCCAGTACTTC	CSGREGGVDETQYF
TRBJ2-7	TRBV7-9	few	-	TGTGCCAGCAGCTTACGAAGGTCCGAGCAGTACTTC	CASSLRRSEQYF
TRBJ1-5	TRBV27	many	-	TGTGCCAGCAGTTTCCAGGGTCATCAGCCCCAGCATTTT	CASSFQGHQPQHF
TRBJ2-3	TRBV7-6	-	-	TGTGCCAGCAGCTCTGAGGGGAGAGCAGATACGCAGTATTTT	CASSSEGRADTQYF
TRBJ1-1	TRBV28	-	TRBD1	TGTGCCAGCAGTTTAATGCAGGGGGGCACTGAAGCTTTCTTT	CASSLMQGGTEAFF
TRBJ2-5	TRBV12-3/TRBV12-4	-	-	TGTGCCAGCAGCCGTACCCCGCGGCTACCAGAGACCCAGTACTTC	CASSRTPRLPETQYF
TRBJ2-3	TRBV20-1	few	-	TGCAGTGCTAGAGACCCAGAGACGGATACGCAGTATTTT	CSARDPETDTQYF
TRBJ1-2	TRBV18	many	TRBD1	TGTGCCAGCTCACCACCCGGGACAGGGTCAACTAACTATGGCTACACCTTC	CASSPPGTGSTNYGYTF
TRBJ2-2	TRBV27	many	TRBD1	TGTGCCAGCAGTTTACCGGGACAGGGGCCCCACACCGGGGAGCTGTTTTTT	CASSLPGQGPHTGELFF
TRBJ1-1	TRBV29-1	few	-	TGCAGCGTTGAGGTGAACACTGAAGCTTTCTTT	CSVEVNTEAFF
TRBJ2-7	TRBV28	-	TRBD2	TGTGTCAGCCAACTACTAGCGGGACTCTACGAGCAGTACTTC	CVSQLLAGLYEQYF
TRBJ1-1	TRBV29-1	-	-	TGCAGCGTTGAAGTAACGGGCAGGACTGAAGCTTTCTTT	CSVEVTGRTEAFF
TRBJ1-1	TRBV7-9	-	-	TGTGCCAGCAGCGATGGGATGTTGGCCACTGAAGCTTTCTTT	CASSDGMLATEAFF
TRBJ2-1	TRBV6-1	-	-	TGTGCCAGCAGTGAGAGTTTCGCGGGGGAGCAGTTCTTC	CASSESFAGEQFF
TRBJ2-7	TRBV3-1	-	-	TGTGCCAGCAGCCGGGACACCAACCCCTACGAGCAGTACTTC	CASSRDTNPYEQYF
TRBJ2-2	TRBV12-3/TRBV12-4	-	-	TGTGCCAGCAGTCTTTCCCAGGGCCCCGGGGAGCTGTTTTTT	CASSLSQGPGELFF
TRBJ1-1	TRBV20-1	few	TRBD1	TGCAGTGCGGCAGGACAGGGGGGCACTGAAGCTTTCTTT	CSAAGQGGTEAFF
TRBJ2-5	TRBV7-8	-	TRBD2	TGTGCCAGCAGCTATAGTGGGGCTAGCGGGAGGGGTGAGACCCAGTACTTC	CASSYSGASGRGETQYF
TRBJ2-1	TRBV5-6	few	-	TGTGCCAGCAGCTTCTCGGGACATGCCTACAATGAGCAGTTCTTC	CASSFSGHAYNEQFF
TRBJ2-5	TRBV7-2	-	TRBD2	TGTGCCAGCAGCCCGGAGGGACTAGCGGGGCCCCAGTACTTC	CASSPEGLAGPQYF
TRBJ2-3	TRBV15	few	-	TGTGCCACCAGCAGAGGCCGCGGGGACCTCACAGATACGCAGTATTTT	CATSRGRGDLTDTQYF